This T cell receptor (beta chain) originates from a study of Ad26.COV2.S vaccination and SARS-CoV-2 variants. Background on the study: The COV1001 Ad26.COV2.S trial arm included the donor. Once, or twice with 56 days between doses, Ad26.COV2.S was given intramuscularly.

CDR1 is MDHEN, CDR2 SYDVKM, per germline. The V and J ends lost 8 bases and 2 bases, in that order; junction bases with no gene match: 9. The CDR3 is made up of 15 amino acids. Treatment noted: around 19 received Ad26.COV2.S at low or high dose, single or two shots; roughly 5 received placebo; per-sample allocation not given. At day 63 after the first vaccine or placebo injection, samples were drawn. A Boston donor was an adult aged 18-55 years. As its vector, the vaccine had Ad26, which expressed Wuhan-strain SARS-CoV-2 spike. This clone was counted a few times. The table came from immunoSEQ multiplex PCR; TCRdb's copy has only in-frame clones and leaves some out. The sample shows 200,000 to 250,000 clones, around nine tenths of them seen only once.

The chain uses TRBV28 and TRBJ1-5, with 7 bases lining up with TRBD1. The clonotype comes from a person aged 18-60 years who received the Ad26.COV2.S COVID-19 vaccine or a placebo. Sequences were derived from peripheral blood, sampled in a trial of Ad26.COV2.S vaccine versus placebo. CDR3 DNA: TGTGCCAGCCTTACAGGGGATCCAGGCAATCAGCCCCAGCATTTT. As protein: CASLTGDPGNQPQHF.